This T cell receptor (beta chain) was found in a study of blood T cell repertoires in COVID-19. Study details: Samples of COVID-19 (acute and convalescent) were obtained from the United States, Italy and Spain.

The protocol was immunoSEQ multiplex PCR, while the TCRdb copy is restricted to in-frame clones and leaves out a portion. The sample yields 120,000 to 150,000 clones, approximately 80% seen once. The ends were cut back, 3 bases at V and 3 bases at J, with 17 bases in the middle. CDR3 length: 15 amino acids. The germline gives CDR1 DFQATT, CDR2 SNEGSKA (reference sequence). This TCR was recovered from a woman between 18 and 30 years old who had been exposed to COVID-19. The sequencing input was PBMCs or T cells enriched from blood (not recorded which). This chain joins TRBV20-1 and TRBJ1-1; the D gene is possibly TRBD1 (5 bases). CDR3 sequence reads: CSASPPRGRDTEAFF. In DNA, the CDR3 is TGCAGTGCTAGTCCGCCCCGGGGGAGGGACACTGAAGCTTTCTTT.